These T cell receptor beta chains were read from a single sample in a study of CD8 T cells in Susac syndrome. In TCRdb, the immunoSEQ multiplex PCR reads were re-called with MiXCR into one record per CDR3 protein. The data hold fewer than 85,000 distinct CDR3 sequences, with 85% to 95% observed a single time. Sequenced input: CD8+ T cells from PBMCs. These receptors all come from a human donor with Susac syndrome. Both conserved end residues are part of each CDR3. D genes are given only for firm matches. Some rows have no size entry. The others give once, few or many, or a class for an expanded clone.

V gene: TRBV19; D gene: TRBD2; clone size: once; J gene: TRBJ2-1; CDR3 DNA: TGTGCCAGTAGTGCGTCTAGCGGGAGCTATGAGCAGTTCTTC; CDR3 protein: CASSASSGSYEQFF
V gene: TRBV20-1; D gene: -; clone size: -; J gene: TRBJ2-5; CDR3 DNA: TGCAGTGCTAGAGATAGAAAGATTTCGGCTTGGCAAGAGACCCAGTACTTC; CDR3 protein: CSARDRKISAWQETQYF
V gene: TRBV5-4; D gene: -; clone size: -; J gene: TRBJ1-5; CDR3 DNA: TGTGCCAGCAGCTTGGGGGGGCTTCAGCCCCAGCATTTT; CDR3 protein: CASSLGGLQPQHF
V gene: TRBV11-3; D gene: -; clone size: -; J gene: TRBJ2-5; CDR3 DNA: TGTGCCAGCAGCCCAGACGCGAGGTGGGGTGGCCAAGAGACCCAGTACTTC; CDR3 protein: CASSPDARWGGQETQYF
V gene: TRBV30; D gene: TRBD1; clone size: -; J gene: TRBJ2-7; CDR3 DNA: TGTGCCCACTCAGGGGGTAGCTCCTACGAGCAGTACTTC; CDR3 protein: CAHSGGSSYEQYF
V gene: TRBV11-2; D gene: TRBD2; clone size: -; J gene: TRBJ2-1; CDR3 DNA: TGTGCCAGCAGCCCTCATAGCGGGAGTGATGAGCAGTTCTTC; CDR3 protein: CASSPHSGSDEQFF
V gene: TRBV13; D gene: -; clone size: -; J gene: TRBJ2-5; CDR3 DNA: TGTGCCAGCAGCTTAATGGGGTCCGAAGAGACCCAGTACTTC; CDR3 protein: CASSLMGSEETQYF
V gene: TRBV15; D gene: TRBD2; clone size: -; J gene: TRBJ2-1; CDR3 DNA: TGTGCCACCAGCAGCGAGAAGACTAGCGGGAGTTGGAAGCAGTTCTTC; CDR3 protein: CATSSEKTSGSWKQFF
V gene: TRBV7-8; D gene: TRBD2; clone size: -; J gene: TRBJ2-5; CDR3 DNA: TGTGCCAGCAGCCTGACTAGCGGGGTCCAAGAGACCCAGTACTTC; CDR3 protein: CASSLTSGVQETQYF
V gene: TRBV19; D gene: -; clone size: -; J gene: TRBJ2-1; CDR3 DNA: TGTGCCAGTAGATTGTACGGGGGCTCCTACAATGAGCAGTTCTTC; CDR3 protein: CASRLYGGSYNEQFF
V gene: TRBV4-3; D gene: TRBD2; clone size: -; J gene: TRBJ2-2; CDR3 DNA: TGCGCCAGCAGCCAAGATTCTAGCGGAAACACCGGGGAGCTGTTTTTT; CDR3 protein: CASSQDSSGNTGELFF
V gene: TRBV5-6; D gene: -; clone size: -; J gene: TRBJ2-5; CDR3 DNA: TGTGCCAGCAGTGAGGGGAAGGAGACCCAGTACTTC; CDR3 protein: CASSEGKETQYF
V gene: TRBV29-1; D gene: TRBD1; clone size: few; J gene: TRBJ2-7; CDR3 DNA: TGCAGCGGCTCACAGGGGGCCGCAATCTACGAGCAGTACTTC; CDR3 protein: CSGSQGAAIYEQYF
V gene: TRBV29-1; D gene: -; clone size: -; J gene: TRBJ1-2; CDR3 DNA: TGCAGCGTTGCCCCGGGGAGCCTTTCACTTTATGGCTACACCTTC; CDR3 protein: CSVAPGSLSLYGYTF
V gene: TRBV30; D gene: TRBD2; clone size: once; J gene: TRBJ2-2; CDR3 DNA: TGTGCCTGGAGTGTAGGGACGGGAGGGTCCGGGGAGCTGTTTTTT; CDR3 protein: CAWSVGTGGSGELFF
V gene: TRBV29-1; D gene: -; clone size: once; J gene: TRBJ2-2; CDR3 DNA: TGCAGCGTTGGGGGGTCGACAGGATTAAACACCGGGGAGCTGTTTTTT; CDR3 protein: CSVGGSTGLNTGELFF
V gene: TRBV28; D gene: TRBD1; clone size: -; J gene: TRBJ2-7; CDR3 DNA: TGTGCCAGCAGTTTCCCAGGGGGTTTAGCCTACGAGCAGTACTTC; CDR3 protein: CASSFPGGLAYEQYF
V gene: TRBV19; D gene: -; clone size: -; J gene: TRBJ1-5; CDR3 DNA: TGTGCCAGTAGTATTGGTATGGCAGGACCTTATAGCAATCAGCCCCAGCATTTT; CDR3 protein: CASSIGMAGPYSNQPQHF
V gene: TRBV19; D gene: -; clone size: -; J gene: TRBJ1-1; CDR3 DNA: TGTGCCAGTAGTAGCATCTCCGAAGCTTTCTTT; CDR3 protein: CASSSISEAFF
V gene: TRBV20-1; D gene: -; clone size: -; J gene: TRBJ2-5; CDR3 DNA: TGCAGTGCAGGTGCAGAGACCCAGTACTTC; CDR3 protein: CSAGAETQYF
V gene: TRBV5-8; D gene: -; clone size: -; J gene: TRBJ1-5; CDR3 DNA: TGTGCCAGCAGCTTGTTCAGTGGGAGCAATCAGCCCCAGCATTTT; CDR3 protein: CASSLFSGSNQPQHF
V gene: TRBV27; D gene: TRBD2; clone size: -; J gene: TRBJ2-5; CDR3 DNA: TGTGCCAGCAGTCCCTTTGCGGGAGGCGAGACCCAGTACTTC; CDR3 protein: CASSPFAGGETQYF
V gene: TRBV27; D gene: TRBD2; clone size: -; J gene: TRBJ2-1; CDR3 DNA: TGTGCCAGCAGTCCCCGGACTAGCACGGATGAGCAGTTCTTC; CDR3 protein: CASSPRTSTDEQFF
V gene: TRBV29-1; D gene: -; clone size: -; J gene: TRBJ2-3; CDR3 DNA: TGCAGCTTCAGGGGGGGCGTATCGACAGATACGCAGTATTTT; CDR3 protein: CSFRGGVSTDTQYF
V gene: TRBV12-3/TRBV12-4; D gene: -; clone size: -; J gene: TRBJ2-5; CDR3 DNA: TGTGCCAGCAGTTTTTTTCCGGGCCTACAAGAGACCCAGTACTTC; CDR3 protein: CASSFFPGLQETQYF
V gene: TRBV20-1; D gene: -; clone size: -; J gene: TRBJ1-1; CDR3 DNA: TGCAGTGCTCCGGGGATGAACACTGAAGCTTTCTTT; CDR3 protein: CSAPGMNTEAFF
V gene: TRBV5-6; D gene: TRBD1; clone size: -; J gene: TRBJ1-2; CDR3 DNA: TGTGCCAGCAGCCCGACCGGGACAGGGGGCAGAGGCTACACCTTC; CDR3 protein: CASSPTGTGGRGYTF
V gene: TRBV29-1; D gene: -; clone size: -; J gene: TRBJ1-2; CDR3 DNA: TGCAGCGTCCCTGACCCTGGGGGCTACACCTTC; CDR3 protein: CSVPDPGGYTF
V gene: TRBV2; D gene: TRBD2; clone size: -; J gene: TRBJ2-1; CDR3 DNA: TGTGCCAGCAGCCAACTAGCGGGAGGGCTTTACAATGAGCAGTTCTTC; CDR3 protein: CASSQLAGGLYNEQFF
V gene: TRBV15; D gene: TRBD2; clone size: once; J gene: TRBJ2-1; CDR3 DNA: TGTGCCACCAGCGGAACGCCAGCGGGAGGGTACAATGAGCAGTTCTTC; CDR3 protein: CATSGTPAGGYNEQFF
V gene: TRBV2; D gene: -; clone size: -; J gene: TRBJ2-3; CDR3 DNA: TGTGCCAGCCTAACCGATACGCAGTATTTT; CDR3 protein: CASLTDTQYF
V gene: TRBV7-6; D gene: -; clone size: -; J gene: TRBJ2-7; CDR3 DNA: TGTGCCAGCAGCTTTAAGGGTGGCGAGCAGTACTTC; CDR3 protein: CASSFKGGEQYF
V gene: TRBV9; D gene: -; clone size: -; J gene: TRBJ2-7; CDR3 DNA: TGTGCCAGCAGCGTAGGGGGAGACTACGAGCAGTACTTC; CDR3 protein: CASSVGGDYEQYF
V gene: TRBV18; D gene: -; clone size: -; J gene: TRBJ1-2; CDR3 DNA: TGTGCCAGCTCACTGCCCGGGACGCAAGGCTACACCTTC; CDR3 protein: CASSLPGTQGYTF
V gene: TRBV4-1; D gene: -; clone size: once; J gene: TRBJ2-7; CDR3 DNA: TGCGCCAGCAGCCAAGACCTAGCACCAACCTACGAGCAGTACTTC; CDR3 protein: CASSQDLAPTYEQYF
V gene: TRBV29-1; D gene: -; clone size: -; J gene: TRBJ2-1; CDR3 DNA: TGCAGCGTTGAAGATGACGGCGCCGGGGTCGAGCAGTTCTTC; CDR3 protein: CSVEDDGAGVEQFF
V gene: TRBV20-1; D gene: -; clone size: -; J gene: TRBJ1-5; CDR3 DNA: TGCAGTGCTTCGGGCCCGGGGGATCAGCCCCAGCATTTT; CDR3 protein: CSASGPGDQPQHF
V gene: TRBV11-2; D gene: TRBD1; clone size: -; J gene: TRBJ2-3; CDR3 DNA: TGTGCCAGCAGCTCGAACCCGCGAGGGGGCGGCACAGATACGCAGTATTTT; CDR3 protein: CASSSNPRGGGTDTQYF
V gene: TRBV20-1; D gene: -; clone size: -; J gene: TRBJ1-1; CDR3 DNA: TGCAGTGCTTCTACAGGGATGTTATGGACTGAAGCTTTCTTT; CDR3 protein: CSASTGMLWTEAFF
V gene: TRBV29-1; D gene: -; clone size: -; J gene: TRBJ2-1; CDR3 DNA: TGCAGCGTTGGGCAGGGTGCCTACAATGAGCAGTTCTTC; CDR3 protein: CSVGQGAYNEQFF
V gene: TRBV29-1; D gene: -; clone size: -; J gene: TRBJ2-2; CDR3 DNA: TGCAGCGCCTCTAAGGGGGGCACCGGGGAGCTGTTTTTT; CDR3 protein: CSASKGGTGELFF
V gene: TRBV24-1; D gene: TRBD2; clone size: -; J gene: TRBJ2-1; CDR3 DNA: TGTGCCACCGGAGCCCTAGCGGGAGGCTACAATGAGCAGTTCTTC; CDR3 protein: CATGALAGGYNEQFF
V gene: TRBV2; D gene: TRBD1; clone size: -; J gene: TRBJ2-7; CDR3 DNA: TGTGCCAGCAGTGGTATGACAGGGGGCGAGCAGTACTTC; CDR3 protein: CASSGMTGGEQYF
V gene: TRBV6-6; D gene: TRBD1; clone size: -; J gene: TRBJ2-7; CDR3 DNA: TGTGCCAGCAGTTCTCCCCGGGACAGGGGCTACGAGCAGTACTTC; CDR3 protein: CASSSPRDRGYEQYF
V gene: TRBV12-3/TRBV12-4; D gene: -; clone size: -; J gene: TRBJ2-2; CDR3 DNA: TGTGCCAGCCCCAGTCCGGGGAACACCGGGGAGCTGTTTTTT; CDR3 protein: CASPSPGNTGELFF
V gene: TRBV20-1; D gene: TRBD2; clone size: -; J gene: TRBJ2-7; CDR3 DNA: TGCAGTGCTAGTTGGGAGGGCGACTCCTACGAGCAGTACTTC; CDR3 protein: CSASWEGDSYEQYF
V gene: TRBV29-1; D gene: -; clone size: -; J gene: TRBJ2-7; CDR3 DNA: TGCAGCGTTGCTCAGGGATACGAGCAGTACTTC; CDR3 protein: CSVAQGYEQYF
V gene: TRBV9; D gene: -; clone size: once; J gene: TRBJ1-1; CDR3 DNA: TGTGCCAGCAGCCCAACGCCCGGGGCCACTGAAGCTTTCTTT; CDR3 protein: CASSPTPGATEAFF
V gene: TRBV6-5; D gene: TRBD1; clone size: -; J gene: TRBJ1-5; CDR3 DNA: TGTGCCACCGGACAGGGGATCAATCAGCCCCAGCATTTT; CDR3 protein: CATGQGINQPQHF
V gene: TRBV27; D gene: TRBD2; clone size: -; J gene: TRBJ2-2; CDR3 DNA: TGTGCCAGCAGTTTACGGGAGGGGAGCGGGGAGCTGTTTTTT; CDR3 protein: CASSLREGSGELFF
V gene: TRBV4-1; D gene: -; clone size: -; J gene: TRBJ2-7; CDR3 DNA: TGCGCCAGCAGCGCGTCGAGGGGGTGGTCCTACGAGCAGTACTTC; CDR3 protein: CASSASRGWSYEQYF
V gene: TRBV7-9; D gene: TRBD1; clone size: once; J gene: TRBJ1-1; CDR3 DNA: TGTGCCAGCACCTCCAGGGGGACTGAAGCTTTCTTT; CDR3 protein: CASTSRGTEAFF
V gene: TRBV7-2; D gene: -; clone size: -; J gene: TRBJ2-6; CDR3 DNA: TGTGCCAGCAGCCCAAGGGTCGGAAGCTCTGGGGCCAACGTCCTGACTTTC; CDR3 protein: CASSPRVGSSGANVLTF
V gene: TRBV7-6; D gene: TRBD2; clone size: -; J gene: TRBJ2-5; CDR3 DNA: TGTGCCAGCAACTCGGGGACTAGCGTAGGAGAGACCCAGTACTTC; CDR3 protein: CASNSGTSVGETQYF
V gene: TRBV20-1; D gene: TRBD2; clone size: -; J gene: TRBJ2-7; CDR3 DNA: TGCAGTGCTAGTTCTGGGCGGGAGCTCGACGAGCAGTACTTC; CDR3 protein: CSASSGRELDEQYF
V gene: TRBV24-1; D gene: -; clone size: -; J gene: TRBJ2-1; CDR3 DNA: TGTGCCACCAGTGATTCTACATGGGAAACGGGACACCCAGAGGATGAGCAGTTCTTC; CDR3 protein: CATSDSTWETGHPEDEQFF
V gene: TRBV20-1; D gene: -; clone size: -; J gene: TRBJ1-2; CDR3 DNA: TGCAGTGCTACCCACTCCGACAGCTATGGCTACACCTTC; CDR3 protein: CSATHSDSYGYTF
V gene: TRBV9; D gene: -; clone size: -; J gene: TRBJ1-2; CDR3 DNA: TGTGCCAGCAGCTCTGGGGGGAATGGCTACACCTTC; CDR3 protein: CASSSGGNGYTF
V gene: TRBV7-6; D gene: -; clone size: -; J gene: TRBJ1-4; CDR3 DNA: TGTGCCAGCAGCCCTACCGTGGGGGGCCCTAATGAAAAACTGTTTTTT; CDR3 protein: CASSPTVGGPNEKLFF